The present T cell receptor (beta chain) was sequenced within a study of shared clonotypes between healthy human individuals. General study results and limits: Rarefaction analysis demonstrated incomplete sorted-subset sequencing notwithstanding large depth. Against clonotypes common to all four donors, non-shared ones had lower generation probabilities.

Comments on this clone: The target antigen is unknown.

Measured with immunoSEQ multiplex PCR; TCRdb has only the in-frame clones, and not every one. The data contain about 2,500,000 clones, approximately 90% of them seen just once; the ten biggest clones take up around 0.15%. The V end was cut by 1 base, the J end by 4 bases, with 26 bases between. Per germline, CDR1 LNHDA and CDR2 SQIVND (reference sequence). The CDR3 covers 20 residues. The chain is built from TRBV19 and TRBJ1-5, with D possibly being TRBD1 (5 bases). The sequence was obtained from a man in his late teens or twenties in good health. The specimen sequenced was naive CD4+ T cells sorted from blood. Indicated subset: CD45RA+ positively selected. The CDR3 DNA reads as TGTGCCAGTAGTATAGCCCCGGGACGAATGTATGGCGGGGTTAATCAGCCCCAGCATTTT. It specifies CASSIAPGRMYGGVNQPQHF. The variable domain in full, with the rest retrieved from reference TRBV19 and TRBJ1-5, is DGGITQSPKYLFRKEGQNVTLSCEQNLNHDAMYWYRQDPGQGLRLIYYSQIVNDFQKGDIAEGYSVSREKKESFPLTVTSAQKNPTAFYLCASSIAPGRMYGGVNQPQHFGDGTRLSIL.